A single sample gave rise to the 19 T cell receptor beta chains below, sequenced in a study of blood T cells in healthy people across ages. Then a second PCR, running roughly 7 to 11 cycles, was carried out with a sample-barcoded 5' primer and a J-beta primer mix. TCRdb passed the 5' RACE reads through MiXCR, listing each CDR3 protein once. The table shows 590,000 or so distinct CDR3 sequences, with about 30% occurring only once. The specimen was blood. The source of these receptors is a woman of 80 years or more in good health.

The chain combines TRBV14 with TRBJ1-6; D is ambiguous. Germline V gene lookup returns CDR1 SGHDN and CDR2 FVKESK. V shed 2 bases and J shed 10 bases, with 9 bases lying between them. The CDR3 is 13 residues long. Written as DNA, the CDR3 is TGTGCCAGCAGCCAATCGGCGGGCTCACCCCTCCACTTT. Translating it yields CASSQSAGSPLHF.

This clonotype was counted ten times or more. This chain uses TRBV5-1 with TRBJ1-2; 9 nucleotides line up with TRBD1. CDR1 and CDR2 from the germline V gene are SGHRS and YFSETQ. Trimming took 4 bases from V and 7 from J; bases not matched to a gene: 5. The CDR3 contains 13 residues. The CDR3 DNA follows: TGCGCCAGCAGCACGGGACAGGGTGTTGGCTACACCTTC. Amino acid sequence: CASSTGQGVGYTF.

This clonotype was detected many times. The V gene is TRBV14, the J gene TRBJ2-1; perhaps TRBD2 as D (6 bases). The CDR3 is made up of 13 amino acids. Trimming removed 4 bases from V and 3 bases from J, with 7 bases in between. Germline assignment: CDR1 SGHDN and CDR2 FVKESK. CDR3 coding DNA: TGTGCCAGCAGCCGGGACTTCTACAATGAGCAGTTCTTC. Amino acid sequence: CASSRDFYNEQFF.

The J gene is TRBJ2-5, the V gene TRBV6-1; the D gene is possibly TRBD1 (6 bases). The J call may be incorrect, as the DNA end agrees better with TRBJ2-7. The CDR3 extends over 15 amino acids. CDR1 is MNHNS and CDR2 is SASEGT in the germline V gene. The CDR3 loop is CASSTTGNLNYEQYF. Written as DNA, the CDR3 is TGTGCCAGCAGCACAACAGGGAACCTTAACTACGAGCAGTACTTC.

This chain links TRBV3-1 with TRBJ2-5, with D perhaps TRBD2 (6 bases). There are 14 residues in the CDR3. V was pared by 2 bases and J by 11 bases, with 18 bases between. Germline loops: CDR1 LGHDT, CDR2 YNNKEL (reference sequence). CDR3 in amino acids: CASSQSFGTGEQYF. The CDR3 bases are TGTGCCAGCAGCCAATCCTTCGGAACGGGGGAGCAGTACTTC.

The chain joins TRBV10-3 to TRBJ2-1, with D possibly being TRBD2 (8 bases). Trimming pared 5 bases from V and 9 bases from J, leaving 17 bases between. CDR3 length equals 14 residues. CDR1 ENHRY and CDR2 SYGVKD come from the germline V gene. Written as DNA, the CDR3 is TGTGCCATCAGTAGTAGCGGGACAGTCCTTGAGCAGTTCTTC. Residues: CAISSSGTVLEQFF.

Remarks on this clonotype: Its ends do not fully match the called genes, so a read error is possible. The rearrangement links TRBV11-2 to TRBJ2-7; D remains ambiguous. CDR1 SGHAT and CDR2 FQNNGV come from the germline V gene. The CDR3 consists of 14 residues. For the CDR3, the DNA is TGTGCCAGCAACTTAGGACGGAACTCCTACGAGCAGTACTTC. Protein sequence: CASNLGRNSYEQYF. Combining the CDR3 with reference TRBV11-2 and TRBJ2-7 gives the whole variable domain EAGVAQSPRYKIIEKRQSVAFWCNPISGHATLYWYQQILGQGPKLLIQFQNNGVVDDSQLPKDRFSAERLKGVDSTLKIQPAKLEDSAVYLCASNLGRNSYEQYFGPGTRLTVT.

Points on this clonotype: A much larger clone differs by one base, so this may be a read error. The chain combines TRBV9 with TRBJ2-5; D may be TRBD1 or TRBD2 (5 bases each). Matching the DNA end better, TRBJ2-7 makes the J call doubtful. Per the germline V gene, CDR1 is SGDLS and CDR2 is YYNGEE. This CDR3 contains 14 residues. CDR3 region: CASSAGPNPYEQYF. CDR3 coding DNA: TGTGCCAGCAGCGCGGGACCTAACCCCTACGAGCAGTACTTC.

This clonotype was counted ten times or more. This chain joins TRBV20-1 and TRBJ1-5; D might be TRBD1 (6 bases). Germline V CDR1 and CDR2: DFQATT, SNEGSKA (reference sequence). CDR3 length: 14 residues. V shed 6 bases and J shed 7 bases, with 19 bases lying between them. The CDR3 nucleotides are TGCAGTGCGCCTGATACAGGGTTTGGACAGCCCCAGCATTTT. This gives the protein CSAPDTGFGQPQHF.

Remarks on this clonotype: An end of the junction differs from the germline gene, which may be a read error. CDR3 DNA sequence: TGTGCCAGCAGCCTAACTCCGTCTAGCGGGAGGTATGAGCAGTTCTTC. Translation gives CASSLTPSSGRYEQFF. This chain uses TRBV7-3 with TRBJ2-1, with TRBD2 matching 11 bases. The CDR3 spans 16 residues. Germline CDR1 SGHTA, CDR2 FQGTGA.

At least ten counts were recorded for this clonotype. The chain joins TRBV5-5 to TRBJ2-3; 10 bases fit TRBD1. The ends lost 4 bases at V and 2 bases at J; junction bases unmatched: 4. Germline V gene lookup returns CDR1 SGHKS and CDR2 YYEKEE (reference sequence). The CDR3 contains 15 residues. CDR3 nucleotides: TGTGCCAGCAGCAACGGACAGGGGGTCACAGATACGCAGTATTTT. Translated: CASSNGQGVTDTQYF.

This clonotype turned up a few times. This sequence joins TRBV5-1 and TRBJ2-2; the D is unclear. Germline values: CDR1 SGHRS, CDR2 YFSETQ. The CDR3 covers 15 residues. The V end was cut by 0 bases, the J end by 6 bases, with 12 bases between. The CDR3 loop is CASSLGAFGAGELFF. The CDR3 bases are TGCGCCAGCAGCTTGGGGGCTTTTGGCGCCGGGGAGCTGTTTTTT.

The chain is built from TRBV4-3 and TRBJ2-4; D gene unclear. With the DNA end fitting TRBJ2-7 better, the J assignment may be wrong. The CDR3 contains 15 residues. Looked up from germline, CDR1 is LGHNA and CDR2 is YSLEER. The chain's CDR3 is CASRPRVGSPYEQYF. The CDR3 nucleotides are TGCGCCAGCAGACCACGCGTGGGGTCCCCCTACGAGCAGTACTTC.

As DNA, the CDR3 is TGTGCCAGCAGTTTAGCGTCAAGTAGTGAGACCCAGTACTTC. This encodes CASSLASSSETQYF. This sequence joins TRBV12-3 or TRBV12-4 and TRBJ2-5; D gene uncertain. The V end was cut by 0 bases, the J end by 5 bases, with 10 bases between. The CDR3 is made up of 14 amino acids.

About this clonotype: A much larger clone is a single base away; this may be a read error. The chain combines TRBV6-1 with TRBJ2-3; D uncertain. Germline lookup yields CDR1 MNHNS and CDR2 SASEGT. The CDR3 loop spans 12 amino acids. Trimming shortened V by 4 bases and J by 8 bases, and 10 bases separated the two germline ends. Here the CDR3 DNA reads TGTGCCAGCAGTGGAGCAGAGGTTACGCAGTATTTT. Amino acids: CASSGAEVTQYF.

J is TRBJ2-7 and V is TRBV6-1, with D tentatively TRBD2 (5 bases). The CDR3 loop spans 11 amino acids. Trimming pared 7 bases from V and 7 bases from J, leaving 11 bases between. Germline-derived CDR1 and CDR2 are MNHNS and SASEGT. The CDR3 DNA is TGTGCCAGCATTCGCACGGGGGAGCAGTACTTC. Translating it yields CASIRTGEQYF.

Worth noting for this clonotype: This could be a read error, since a much larger clone is one nucleotide away. The CDR3 reads CASSSPTGAGSEQYF. The DNA for the CDR3 is TGTGCCAGCAGTTCCCCGACAGGGGCGGGTTCCGAGCAGTACTTC. The chain employs TRBV12-3 or TRBV12-4 and TRBJ2-7; 8 bases line up with TRBD1. The CDR3 is 15 residues long. V lost 4 bases to trimming and J lost 6 bases; unmatched junction nucleotides: 11.

This clonotype was seen repeatedly, ten times or more. This sequence joins TRBV7-9 and TRBJ1-1, with a tentative D call TRBD1 (5 bases). The germline CDR1 and CDR2 sequences are SEHNR and FQNEAQ (reference sequence). V was cut by 7 bases and J by 4 bases, with 13 bases left in between. The CDR3 runs 13 residues. Written as DNA, the CDR3 is TGTGCCAGCAACCCAGGGATCCGCACTGAAGCTTTCTTT. As protein: CASNPGIRTEAFF.

This clonotype has a count of ten or more. This rearrangement joins TRBV20-1 to TRBJ2-7, with D possibly matching TRBD1 (5 bases). The ends were cut back, 0 bases at V and 0 bases at J, with 12 bases in the middle. The germline CDR1 and CDR2 sequences are DFQATT and SNEGSKA (reference sequence). This CDR3 has 15 amino acids. In DNA, the CDR3 is TGCAGTGCTAGAGATCTCAGGGCTAGCTCCTACGAGCAGTACTTC. It translates to CSARDLRASSYEQYF.